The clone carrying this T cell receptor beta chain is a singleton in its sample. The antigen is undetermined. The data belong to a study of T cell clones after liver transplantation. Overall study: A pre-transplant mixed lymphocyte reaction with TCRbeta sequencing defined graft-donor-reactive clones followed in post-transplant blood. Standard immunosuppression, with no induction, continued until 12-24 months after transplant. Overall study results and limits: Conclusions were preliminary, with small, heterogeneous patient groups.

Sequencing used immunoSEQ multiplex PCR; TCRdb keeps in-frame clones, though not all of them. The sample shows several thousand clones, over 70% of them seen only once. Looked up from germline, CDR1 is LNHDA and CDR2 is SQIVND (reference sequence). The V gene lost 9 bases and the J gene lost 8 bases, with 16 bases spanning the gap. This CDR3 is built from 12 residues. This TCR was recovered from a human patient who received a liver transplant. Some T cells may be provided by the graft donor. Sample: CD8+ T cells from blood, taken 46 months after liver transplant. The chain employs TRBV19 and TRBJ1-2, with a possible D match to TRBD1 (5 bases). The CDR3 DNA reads TGTGCCAGCCTTAGAGTCGGGGACGGCTACACCTTC. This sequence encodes CASLRVGDGYTF.